The clone carrying this T cell receptor (beta chain) was observed many times. Its specificity is not known. V lost 3 bases to trimming and J lost 3 bases, with 7 bases between them. The CDR3 contains 13 residues. Germline V gene lookup returns CDR1 SGHDN and CDR2 FVKESK. Bulk TCR library preparation followed previously described methods with listed TCR primers. MiXCR, applied by TCRdb to the PCR reads, yields one record per CDR3 protein. The data hold tens of thousands of distinct CDR3 sequences, with around 27% observed a single time. The sample comes from a study of molecular identifiers for immune sequencing clone quantification. On the study more broadly: In replicates, RNA from approximately 20,000 or 100,000 naive CD8 cells was divided five ways and four parts were sequenced.

The study's findings and limits: A single cell's spiked Jurkat TCR RNA was reportedly detectable among fewer than 1.1 million naive cells. Clones above 20 RNA copies held over 99% of effector molecules, under 1% in naive cells.

Sequencing was carried out using naive CD8+ T cells from blood, with Jurkat cell RNA spiked in. This sample's subset: FACS-sorted CD8+CD4-CCR7+CD45RA+ naive T cells. The chain employs TRBV14 and TRBJ2-3; a possible D gene is TRBD1 (5 bases). This TCR was recovered from a human donor in good health. Some libraries in this study had Jurkat cell RNA spiked in. Here the CDR3 DNA reads TGTGCCAGCAGCCAGGGGCTGACAGATACGCAGTATTTT. Protein product: CASSQGLTDTQYF. Using reference TRBV14 and TRBJ2-3 for the parts outside the CDR3, the full variable domain is EAGVTQFPSHSVIEKGQTVTLRCDPISGHDNLYWYRRVMGKEIKFLLHFVKESKQDESGMPNNRFLAERTGGTYSTLKVQPAELEDSGVYFCASSQGLTDTQYFGPGTRLTVL.